A selection of T cell receptor beta chains follows, all from one sample in a study of blood T cell repertoires in COVID-19. Only in-frame clones appear in the TCRdb table, and some are missing; sequencing was by immunoSEQ multiplex PCR. Counted here are 200,000 to 250,000 clones, around 83% occurring once; the ten biggest clones make up roughly 10%. Material: peripheral blood. All receptors come from a woman between 45 and 60 years old with COVID-19, enrolled during active disease. Each CDR3 is given with its conserved first and last residue. Fields, in order: clone size, V gene, D gene, J gene, CDR3 DNA, CDR3 protein. A D gene is named only where the DNA matches it firmly. Not every row has a clone size; where given, it reads once, few, many or a size class.

clone_size: -
v_call: TRBV10-3
d_call: TRBD1
j_call: TRBJ2-7
cdr3_nt: TGTGCCATCAGCGGACAACAGGGGGTTCGGGAGCAGTACTTC
cdr3_aa: CAISGQQGVREQYF

clone_size: -
v_call: TRBV24-1
d_call: -
j_call: TRBJ1-5
cdr3_nt: TGTGCCACCAGTGTAGGGAGTAATCAGCCCCAGCATTTT
cdr3_aa: CATSVGSNQPQHF

clone_size: -
v_call: TRBV28
d_call: TRBD1
j_call: TRBJ1-1
cdr3_nt: TGTGCCAGCAGTGGGGACAGGGTGGACACTGAAGCTTTCTTT
cdr3_aa: CASSGDRVDTEAFF

clone_size: -
v_call: TRBV4-1
d_call: TRBD2
j_call: TRBJ2-3
cdr3_nt: TGCGCCAGCAGCCAAGAAATAATAGCGGGGTCGGCAGCAGATACGCAGTATTTT
cdr3_aa: CASSQEIIAGSAADTQYF

clone_size: -
v_call: TRBV4-1
d_call: TRBD1
j_call: TRBJ2-2
cdr3_nt: TGCGCCAGCAGCCAACAGGGGGATCGCGGCGGGGAGCTGTTTTTT
cdr3_aa: CASSQQGDRGGELFF

clone_size: -
v_call: TRBV27
d_call: TRBD1
j_call: TRBJ1-2
cdr3_nt: TGTGCCAGCAGTTTATCCGCAGGGGGCTATGGCTACACCTTC
cdr3_aa: CASSLSAGGYGYTF

clone_size: -
v_call: TRBV19
d_call: TRBD1
j_call: TRBJ1-2
cdr3_nt: TGTGCCAGTAGACCGGGACAGGGCAATGGCTACACCTTC
cdr3_aa: CASRPGQGNGYTF

clone_size: -
v_call: TRBV2
d_call: TRBD1
j_call: TRBJ2-6
cdr3_nt: TGTGCCAGCAGCGTCCGGGACAGGGGGCTAGGGGCCAACGTCCTGACTTTC
cdr3_aa: CASSVRDRGLGANVLTF

clone_size: -
v_call: TRBV2
d_call: -
j_call: TRBJ2-3
cdr3_nt: TGTGCCAGCAGCCTGACGCCGGGGTTGGGTCGCACAGATACGCAGTATTTT
cdr3_aa: CASSLTPGLGRTDTQYF

clone_size: -
v_call: TRBV11-3
d_call: -
j_call: TRBJ1-5
cdr3_nt: TGTGCCAGCAGCTTAGATTACAACAGGGATTGCCGACAGCCCCAGCATTTT
cdr3_aa: CASSLDYNRDCRQPQHF

clone_size: -
v_call: TRBV15
d_call: -
j_call: TRBJ2-2
cdr3_nt: TGTGCCACCAGCAGAGAGGCCCCGGGTACACAGGTGCACACCGGGGAGCTGTTTTTT
cdr3_aa: CATSREAPGTQVHTGELFF

clone_size: once
v_call: TRBV18
d_call: -
j_call: TRBJ1-4
cdr3_nt: TGTGCCAGCTCACCGTCAGGGCTCGTCAGGGAAAAACTGTTTTTT
cdr3_aa: CASSPSGLVREKLFF

clone_size: -
v_call: TRBV5-1
d_call: -
j_call: TRBJ1-5
cdr3_nt: TGCGCCAGCAGCTTACCAGGGAATAAATGCAATCAGCCCCAGCATTTT
cdr3_aa: CASSLPGNKCNQPQHF

clone_size: -
v_call: TRBV5-4
d_call: -
j_call: TRBJ1-3
cdr3_nt: TGTGCCAGCAGCTTACAGGGTACCCCTGGAAACACCATATATTTT
cdr3_aa: CASSLQGTPGNTIYF

clone_size: -
v_call: TRBV7-9
d_call: -
j_call: TRBJ2-7
cdr3_nt: TGTGCCAGCAGCCCTCAGGCGTACGAGCAGTACTTC
cdr3_aa: CASSPQAYEQYF

clone_size: -
v_call: TRBV19
d_call: -
j_call: TRBJ2-7
cdr3_nt: TGTGCCAGTAGTATAACAGCCAGGGATTACGAGCAGTACTTC
cdr3_aa: CASSITARDYEQYF

clone_size: -
v_call: TRBV15
d_call: -
j_call: TRBJ2-6
cdr3_nt: TGTGCCACCAGCAGGTTTCAGGGAAACCGGTTTTCTGGGGCCAACGTCCTGACTTTC
cdr3_aa: CATSRFQGNRFSGANVLTF

clone_size: -
v_call: TRBV24-1
d_call: -
j_call: TRBJ1-5
cdr3_nt: TGTGCCACCGGGCGGGACGGGTTAAATCAGCCCCAGCATTTT
cdr3_aa: CATGRDGLNQPQHF

clone_size: -
v_call: TRBV6-2/TRBV6-3
d_call: TRBD2
j_call: TRBJ2-3
cdr3_nt: TGTGCCAGCAGTTGGCTAGCGGGGTTCACAGATACGCAGTATTTT
cdr3_aa: CASSWLAGFTDTQYF

clone_size: -
v_call: TRBV10-2
d_call: TRBD1
j_call: TRBJ2-1
cdr3_nt: TGCGCCAGCAGCCTCTTTAAATTGTTGGGGACAGTGGGGAATGAGCAGTTCTTC
cdr3_aa: CASSLFKLLGTVGNEQFF

clone_size: -
v_call: TRBV7-8
d_call: -
j_call: TRBJ2-5
cdr3_nt: TGTGCCAGCAGCTCCCCTGACCAGCGGGAGACCCAGTACTTC
cdr3_aa: CASSSPDQRETQYF

clone_size: -
v_call: TRBV9
d_call: -
j_call: TRBJ1-3
cdr3_nt: TGTGCCAGCAGCATCCAACCACGGACTGGACAGCTTGGAAACACCATATATTTT
cdr3_aa: CASSIQPRTGQLGNTIYF

clone_size: -
v_call: TRBV11-3
d_call: -
j_call: TRBJ2-1
cdr3_nt: TGTGCCAGCAGCATCGCAGACTACAATGAGCAGTTCTTC
cdr3_aa: CASSIADYNEQFF

clone_size: once
v_call: TRBV18
d_call: TRBD1
j_call: TRBJ2-3
cdr3_nt: TGTGCCAGCTCACCACTTGGGGACAGGGGGCAAGATACGCAGTATTTT
cdr3_aa: CASSPLGDRGQDTQYF

clone_size: -
v_call: TRBV12-3/TRBV12-4
d_call: TRBD1
j_call: TRBJ1-5
cdr3_nt: TGTGCCAGCAGAACCAGGGGGAATCAGCCCCAGCATTTT
cdr3_aa: CASRTRGNQPQHF

clone_size: -
v_call: TRBV2
d_call: -
j_call: TRBJ2-7
cdr3_nt: TGTGCCAGCAGTGTAGGGGGGGTAGGCGAGCAGTACTTC
cdr3_aa: CASSVGGVGEQYF

clone_size: -
v_call: TRBV9
d_call: TRBD1
j_call: TRBJ1-4
cdr3_nt: TGTGCCAGCAGCGTTGGGACAGGCTCCGAAAAACTGTTTTTT
cdr3_aa: CASSVGTGSEKLFF

clone_size: -
v_call: TRBV19
d_call: -
j_call: TRBJ1-6
cdr3_nt: TGTGCCAGTAGTCCCGAACCCCCCAGGGTGTCGTCACCCCTCCACTTT
cdr3_aa: CASSPEPPRVSSPLHF

clone_size: -
v_call: TRBV11-2
d_call: -
j_call: TRBJ2-3
cdr3_nt: TGTGCCAGCAGCTTAGATCGAGAACTAGCACGAGTTACGCAGTATTTT
cdr3_aa: CASSLDRELARVTQYF

clone_size: once
v_call: TRBV6-2/TRBV6-3
d_call: -
j_call: TRBJ2-7
cdr3_nt: TGTGCCAGCAGTTACCCTACTAGTCCCGGCTACGAGCAGTACTTC
cdr3_aa: CASSYPTSPGYEQYF

clone_size: -
v_call: TRBV19
d_call: TRBD1
j_call: TRBJ2-7
cdr3_nt: TGTGCCAGTAGTATAGATGGGACAGGGTACAAGGAGCAGTACTTC
cdr3_aa: CASSIDGTGYKEQYF

clone_size: -
v_call: TRBV2
d_call: -
j_call: TRBJ1-2
cdr3_nt: TGTGCCAGCAGTCTAACAGGGTTGTCTGGCTACACCTTC
cdr3_aa: CASSLTGLSGYTF

clone_size: -
v_call: TRBV7-2
d_call: -
j_call: TRBJ2-3
cdr3_nt: TGTGCCAGCAGCTCGCGGGACGTAACCCGAGATACGCAGTATTTT
cdr3_aa: CASSSRDVTRDTQYF

clone_size: -
v_call: TRBV7-9
d_call: -
j_call: TRBJ2-7
cdr3_nt: TGTGCCAGCAGCCTCCTAGCCGGCCCCTACGAGCAGTACTTC
cdr3_aa: CASSLLAGPYEQYF

clone_size: -
v_call: TRBV10-2
d_call: -
j_call: TRBJ2-1
cdr3_nt: TGCGCCAGCTCGACCGACTTGGGCGGGACCTACAATGAGCAGTTCTTC
cdr3_aa: CASSTDLGGTYNEQFF

clone_size: -
v_call: TRBV24-1
d_call: -
j_call: TRBJ2-2
cdr3_nt: TGTGCCACCAGTGACCTTGGGCCCTTCGTCGGGGAGCTGTTTTTT
cdr3_aa: CATSDLGPFVGELFF

clone_size: -
v_call: TRBV29-1
d_call: TRBD1
j_call: TRBJ2-5
cdr3_nt: TGCAGCGTTGCTACCGGGACAGGGTATGAGACCCAGTACTTC
cdr3_aa: CSVATGTGYETQYF

clone_size: -
v_call: TRBV19
d_call: -
j_call: TRBJ1-1
cdr3_nt: TGTGCCAGTAATACTAGGGGAGGGCAGCTTAACACTGAAGCTTTCTTT
cdr3_aa: CASNTRGGQLNTEAFF

clone_size: -
v_call: TRBV19
d_call: -
j_call: TRBJ2-1
cdr3_nt: TGTGCCAGTAGTCCCCGGTCCCCGAACAATGAGCAGTTCTTC
cdr3_aa: CASSPRSPNNEQFF

clone_size: once
v_call: TRBV6-2/TRBV6-3
d_call: -
j_call: TRBJ1-2
cdr3_nt: TGTGCCAGCAGTCGGGAGACCCCCAGCCATGGCTACACCTTC
cdr3_aa: CASSRETPSHGYTF

clone_size: few
v_call: TRBV19
d_call: -
j_call: TRBJ1-5
cdr3_nt: TGTGCCAGTAGTCCCGGCCTAGGCAATCAGCCCCAGCATTTT
cdr3_aa: CASSPGLGNQPQHF

clone_size: once
v_call: TRBV27
d_call: -
j_call: TRBJ2-1
cdr3_nt: TGTGCCAGCAGTTTATTGGGGGGATTTGAGCAGTTCTTC
cdr3_aa: CASSLLGGFEQFF

clone_size: -
v_call: TRBV3-1/TRBV3-2
d_call: TRBD1
j_call: TRBJ2-7
cdr3_nt: TGTGCCAGCAGCCGGAACGGACAGGGTAGCTACGAGCAGTACTTC
cdr3_aa: CASSRNGQGSYEQYF